This TCR beta chain originates from a study of T cell repertoires in cytomegalovirus infection (dated by TCRdb to the late 2010s). For the study in its entirety: Donor HLA type was relevant to the analysis, as public TCR beta signatures indicated carriage of CMV infection together with the matching HLA type. Overall results and qualifications from the work: In the ex vivo response, HLA-C-restricted CMV-specific TCR beta clonotypes were dominant, and in two of eight donors the single most frequent clonotype came from this HLA-C-restricted group. Cumulative frequency of public TCR beta family members discriminated carriers of CMV infection plus the relevant HLA type in this cohort and an independent approximately 400-donor cohort.

On this clonotype itself: The antigen it recognizes is unknown. A read error is possible here, since a much larger clone lies one base away.

Sequencer: Illumina HiSeq 1500. TCRdb redid the processing of the public reads, applying fastp at Q25 and MiXCR, and retained in-frame beta chains. CDR3 protein sequences are deduplicated, and each keeps its most common genes and DNA. The sample contains over 450,000 distinct CDR3 sequences, around 11% of them found a single time. Roughly 10% of the sample comes from the top ten. From its cysteine to its phenylalanine, the CDR3 spans 15 amino acids. The kept DNA is CDR3 alone, 45 bases in frame from the first base. The germline V gene yields LGHNA for CDR1 and YNFKEQ for CDR2. The V and J genes are TRBV4-2 and TRBJ2-1; the D gene could be either TRBD1 or TRBD2, each agreeing at 5 bases. The receptor comes from a human donor in good health (CMV status not recorded). Some clones in this sample may be carry-over from other donors' samples. The sample comprised PBMCs. At the DNA level, the sequence is TGTGCCAGCAGCCAAGAGGGGGATCTGGCGGATGAGCAGTCCTTC. This encodes CASSQEGDLADEQSF.